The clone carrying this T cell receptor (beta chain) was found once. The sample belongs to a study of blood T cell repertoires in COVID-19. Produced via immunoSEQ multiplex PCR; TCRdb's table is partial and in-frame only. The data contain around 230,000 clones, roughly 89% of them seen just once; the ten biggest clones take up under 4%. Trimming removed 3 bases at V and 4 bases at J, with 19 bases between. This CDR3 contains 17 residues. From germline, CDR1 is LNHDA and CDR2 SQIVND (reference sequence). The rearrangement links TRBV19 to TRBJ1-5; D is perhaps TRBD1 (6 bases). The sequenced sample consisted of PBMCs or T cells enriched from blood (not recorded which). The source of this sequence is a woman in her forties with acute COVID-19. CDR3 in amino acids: CASSIVGAGGWNQPQHF. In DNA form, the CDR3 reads TGTGCCAGTAGTATTGTGGGGGCGGGGGGCTGGAATCAGCCCCAGCATTTT. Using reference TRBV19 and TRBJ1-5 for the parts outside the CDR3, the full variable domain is DGGITQSPKYLFRKEGQNVTLSCEQNLNHDAMYWYRQDPGQGLRLIYYSQIVNDFQKGDIAEGYSVSREKKESFPLTVTSAQKNPTAFYLCASSIVGAGGWNQPQHFGDGTRLSIL.